This T cell receptor (beta chain) was found in a study of beta chain features in type 1 diabetes. V lost 1 base to trimming and J lost 6 bases, with 10 bases between them. This CDR3 is 13 amino acids long. Germline V gene data show CDR1 as WNHNN and CDR2 as SYGVQD (reference sequence). Of note for this clone: Its matching antigen is unknown.

Stem cell-like memory, regulatory, central memory and naive CD4+ cells were sorted via CD45RO/CCR7/CD25/CD127/CD95/CD27. The authors obtained over 95% purity in all sorted populations. Expressed TCRB transcripts were sequenced, since all the RNA that had been isolated was reverse transcribed. Sequencing was performed with immunoSEQ multiplex PCR; in TCRdb, only in-frame clones are kept and a portion is missing. The sample has fewer than 400,000 clones, around 7.6% seen once. Findings of the study overall: Among all four CD4+ subsets, Type 1 diabetes patients had TCRB CDR3s that were moderately but significantly shorter. Shorter templates might be favored by PCR, equally in patients and controls.

The sequenced sample consisted of central memory CD4+ T cells from blood. The clonotype comes from a woman aged 18 to 35 in good health. The chain employs TRBV10-1 and TRBJ2-7; D call uncertain. The CDR3: CASSEFLESEQYF. The CDR3, as DNA: TGCGCCAGCAGTGAGTTTCTGGAATCCGAGCAGTACTTC.